The rows below give T cell receptor beta chains drawn from one sample of a study of beta chain features in type 1 diabetes. Only in-frame clones appear in the TCRdb table, and some are missing; sequencing was by immunoSEQ multiplex PCR. Of some 700,000 clones in the sample, over 10% were seen once. The specimen sequenced was naive CD4+ T cells from blood. The receptor set was obtained from a man aged 18 to 30 with type 1 diabetes. Both conserved end residues are part of each CDR3. The D gene is left open where the match is weak. The listing skips clone size in some rows; elsewhere it reads once, few, many or a size class.

V gene: TRBV5-4; D gene: NA; J gene: TRBJ2-7; clone size: NA; CDR3 DNA: TGTGCCAGCAGCTTGGGACAGGCCAACTCCTACGAGCAGTACTTC; CDR3 protein: CASSLGQANSYEQYF
V gene: TRBV6-5; D gene: NA; J gene: TRBJ2-1; clone size: NA; CDR3 DNA: TGTGCCAGCAGCCTCTGGGGCAATGAGCAGTTCTTC; CDR3 protein: CASSLWGNEQFF
V gene: TRBV7-9; D gene: TRBD2; J gene: TRBJ2-3; clone size: NA; CDR3 DNA: TGTGCCAGCAGTCCCTTACTAGCGGGGTTCACAGATACGCAGTATTTT; CDR3 protein: CASSPLLAGFTDTQYF
V gene: TRBV29-1; D gene: NA; J gene: TRBJ1-1; clone size: few; CDR3 DNA: TGCAGCGCCCGGCGGGGATCGAACACTGAAGCTTTCTTT; CDR3 protein: CSARRGSNTEAFF
V gene: TRBV2; D gene: NA; J gene: TRBJ1-5; clone size: few; CDR3 DNA: TGTGCCTCGGCTACAGGGTGGCATCAGCCCCAGCATTTT; CDR3 protein: CASATGWHQPQHF
V gene: TRBV19; D gene: TRBD1; J gene: TRBJ1-1; clone size: NA; CDR3 DNA: TGTGCCAGTAGTCAAGTACAGGGGGCTCGGACTGAAGCTTTCTTT; CDR3 protein: CASSQVQGARTEAFF
V gene: TRBV5-4; D gene: NA; J gene: TRBJ2-1; clone size: NA; CDR3 DNA: TGTGCCAGCAGCGTCGGGGTTGTGGGTCTAGTTGGTGAGCAGTTCTTC; CDR3 protein: CASSVGVVGLVGEQFF
V gene: TRBV2; D gene: NA; J gene: TRBJ1-5; clone size: NA; CDR3 DNA: TGTGCCAGCAGTGATTGGGTGGGGGACGGAATTCAGCCCCAGCATTTT; CDR3 protein: CASSDWVGDGIQPQHF
V gene: TRBV25-1; D gene: NA; J gene: TRBJ2-1; clone size: NA; CDR3 DNA: TGTGCCAGCAGTGGCTCCGGGTATAATGAGCAGTTCTTC; CDR3 protein: CASSGSGYNEQFF
V gene: TRBV5-4; D gene: NA; J gene: TRBJ2-1; clone size: NA; CDR3 DNA: TGTGCCAGCACCCCTTCGGGGTCCTACAATGAGCAGTTCTTC; CDR3 protein: CASTPSGSYNEQFF
V gene: TRBV30; D gene: NA; J gene: TRBJ1-1; clone size: NA; CDR3 DNA: TGTGCCTGGAGTGTACTAGGGGGAAGTACTGAAGCTTTCTTT; CDR3 protein: CAWSVLGGSTEAFF
V gene: TRBV29-1; D gene: NA; J gene: TRBJ1-5; clone size: NA; CDR3 DNA: TGCAGCGTTGTAGAAGGCAATCAGCCCCAGCATTTT; CDR3 protein: CSVVEGNQPQHF
V gene: TRBV15; D gene: NA; J gene: TRBJ2-7; clone size: few; CDR3 DNA: TGTGCCACCAGCAGAGATGAGAGCGAGCAGTACTTC; CDR3 protein: CATSRDESEQYF
V gene: TRBV30; D gene: TRBD1; J gene: TRBJ1-1; clone size: NA; CDR3 DNA: TGTGCCTGGAGCGAAACAGGGGGTCTGAACACTGAAGCTTTCTTT; CDR3 protein: CAWSETGGLNTEAFF
V gene: TRBV7-2; D gene: NA; J gene: TRBJ1-4; clone size: few; CDR3 DNA: TGTGCCAGCAGCTTTGGCTCCCACGGTGAAAAACTGTTTTTT; CDR3 protein: CASSFGSHGEKLFF
V gene: TRBV7-3; D gene: NA; J gene: TRBJ1-1; clone size: few; CDR3 DNA: TGTGCCAGCAGCCGTACCGGGACGGTAAACACTGAAGCTTTCTTT; CDR3 protein: CASSRTGTVNTEAFF
V gene: TRBV10-3; D gene: TRBD1; J gene: TRBJ1-2; clone size: few; CDR3 DNA: TGTGCCATCAGTACTAGACAGGGACCCTATGGCTACACCTTC; CDR3 protein: CAISTRQGPYGYTF
V gene: TRBV6-1; D gene: NA; J gene: TRBJ1-5; clone size: NA; CDR3 DNA: TGTGCCAGCAGTTTGGGGGAAAATCAGCCCCAGCATTTT; CDR3 protein: CASSLGENQPQHF
V gene: TRBV11-3; D gene: NA; J gene: TRBJ2-3; clone size: NA; CDR3 DNA: TGTGCCAGCACCCTCTCGGGTAGGACCACAGATACGCAGTATTTT; CDR3 protein: CASTLSGRTTDTQYF
V gene: TRBV7-9; D gene: NA; J gene: TRBJ2-3; clone size: NA; CDR3 DNA: TGTGCCAGCAGCCTCCTCGGGATAGAGGCTGATACGCAGTATTTT; CDR3 protein: CASSLLGIEADTQYF
V gene: TRBV19; D gene: NA; J gene: TRBJ1-5; clone size: few; CDR3 DNA: TGTGCCAGTAGTATGGGTAGCAATCAGCCCCAGCATTTT; CDR3 protein: CASSMGSNQPQHF
V gene: TRBV30; D gene: NA; J gene: TRBJ1-4; clone size: few; CDR3 DNA: TGTGCCTGGACGACCGGCCCAAATGAAAAACTGTTTTTT; CDR3 protein: CAWTTGPNEKLFF
V gene: TRBV9; D gene: TRBD2; J gene: TRBJ2-5; clone size: NA; CDR3 DNA: TGTGCCAGCAGCGCTAGCGGGGTACCCCAAGAGACCCAGTACTTC; CDR3 protein: CASSASGVPQETQYF
V gene: TRBV19; D gene: NA; J gene: TRBJ2-6; clone size: few; CDR3 DNA: TGTGCCAGTAGTATAGTCCCGGGGTCGGGGGCCAACGTCCTGACTTTC; CDR3 protein: CASSIVPGSGANVLTF
V gene: TRBV2; D gene: TRBD1; J gene: TRBJ2-2; clone size: NA; CDR3 DNA: TGTGCCAGCAGTTCCGACAGGGCCACCGGGGAGCTGTTTTTT; CDR3 protein: CASSSDRATGELFF
V gene: TRBV18; D gene: TRBD1; J gene: TRBJ2-2; clone size: NA; CDR3 DNA: TGTGCCAGCTCAACACGGGACAGCTTTACCGGGGAGCTGTTTTTT; CDR3 protein: CASSTRDSFTGELFF
V gene: TRBV18; D gene: NA; J gene: TRBJ1-4; clone size: few; CDR3 DNA: TGTGCCAGCTCACCATCAGACACAACTAATGAAAAACTGTTTTTT; CDR3 protein: CASSPSDTTNEKLFF
V gene: TRBV5-1; D gene: NA; J gene: TRBJ2-1; clone size: NA; CDR3 DNA: TGCGCCAGCAGCATCACCCGCCAGGGGGGCGATGAGCAGTTCTTC; CDR3 protein: CASSITRQGGDEQFF
V gene: TRBV9; D gene: NA; J gene: TRBJ2-2; clone size: NA; CDR3 DNA: TGTGCCAGCAGCCCTAAGGGGGTGACCGGGGAGCTGTTTTTT; CDR3 protein: CASSPKGVTGELFF
V gene: TRBV7-2; D gene: TRBD1; J gene: TRBJ2-1; clone size: NA; CDR3 DNA: TGTGCCAGCAGCTCGGACAGGGGAGGGTACAATGAGCAGTTCTTC; CDR3 protein: CASSSDRGGYNEQFF